Given below is one T cell receptor (beta chain) in context. This clone was observed once. It has no known antigen specificity. The sample holds no much larger clone one base away, and base qualities are not on file. TCRbeta CDR3 regions were amplified from genomic DNA using the immunoSEQ Assay, a bias-controlled multiplex PCR. In the authors' own workflow: Nucleated cell counts per sample were estimated from amplification of reference gene primers within the assay. To quantify the absolute abundance of each unique TCRbeta CDR3 rearrangement, sequence reads were collapsed and filtered. For each sample, productive Simpson clonality was calculated as the square root of Simpson's diversity index across productive rearrangements. TCRdb mirrors the immuneACCESS table, restricted to in-frame sequences. Some clones are absent from its copies; in checked studies, under half trace to an unresolved V gene, and the reason for the others is unknown. V and J calls and clone size are copied from that table; D and trimming were computed from the DNA. The sample table holds some 130,000 clones, of which roughly 86% were seen once. The biggest ten clones account for over 9.5% of the sample.

The sample comes from a study of blood T cell repertoires in COVID-19 (dated by TCRdb to the early 2020s). Context from the whole study: Samples covering the acute and convalescent phases of COVID-19 were provided by collaborators in the United States, Italy and Spain. Where available, HLA class I and class II types were taken from metadata supplied by the sample provider and were not determined by assay-based typing. Nearly every sample came with metadata listing a de-identified subject ID, COVID-19 status, age in years and sex. The dataset comprised deeply sampled blood TCRbeta repertoires from subjects exposed to, actively infected with, or recovered from COVID-19. The material from the prospective study consisted of cDNA or gDNA derived from T cells, B-cell-depleted T cells, or PBMCs. The repertoires were released in a freely available public database meant as a resource for research on the immune response to SARS-CoV-2. The samples were drawn from the first 160 participants of the ongoing ImmuneRACE study and from about 1,200 subjects provided by 6 global collaborators.

V was cut back by 6 bases and J by 6 bases, leaving a gap of 14 bases between them. The germline V gene (reference sequence) provides CDR1 GTSNPN and CDR2 SVGIG. The CDR3 sequence holds 13 residues, the cysteine and phenylalanine included. CDR3 DNA only is kept here, 39 bases in frame from base 1. At one collaborating source in Seattle, patients were enrolled during active infection and were followed longitudinally through the course of disease. Each collaborating institution followed its own protocols to collect whole blood in K2EDTA tubes. Collaborator samples were shipped for TCRbeta analysis as frozen whole blood, isolated PBMCs, or DNA extracted from either sample type. What the work shows at the level of the full study, not this receptor alone: The amount of clinical and demographic metadata varied by source and participant and was provided uncurated.

The rearrangement combines TRBV30 with TRBJ1-4; the D gene lacks a confident call. Input material: peripheral blood. The clonotype originates from a woman in her seventies with COVID-19, enrolled during active disease. The CDR3 protein is CACTPPSDEKLFF. The DNA reads as follows: TGTGCCTGTACCCCCCCATCGGATGAAAAACTGTTTTTT.